The clone carrying this T cell receptor (beta chain) came up a few times. The antigen is unknown. Per the germline V gene, CDR1 is KGHDR and CDR2 is SFDVKD. The CDR3 consists of 16 residues. Trimming removed 0 bases at V and 4 bases at J, with 12 bases between. The data derive from a study of identical twins. With template switching, a universal primer site was added, and the cDNA carried unique molecular identifiers. TCRdb used MiXCR to reprocess the 5' RACE reads, holding one entry per CDR3 protein. This table has nearly 900,000 distinct CDR3 sequences, around an eighth appearing once. Study outcomes and limitations: Instead of following the same donors, the conclusions were based on cross-sectional statistical analysis. Clonotypes of the beta chain that were abundant in cord blood carried fewer insertions (memory repertoires showed none).

The sample was also reused in another study, on yellow fever vaccine responses in identical twins. This second study says: Reportedly, the response of twins' T cells to the vaccine seemed partly convergent, partly personalized.

This TCR came from a woman younger than 35 in good health. The specimen was PBMCs. The V call is TRBV24-1, the J call TRBJ2-1; D is possibly TRBD2 (5 bases). The CDR3 DNA reads TGTGCCACCAGTGATTTGGCCAGCGGTGGGTACAATGAGCAGTTCTTC. It yields the protein CATSDLASGGYNEQFF.